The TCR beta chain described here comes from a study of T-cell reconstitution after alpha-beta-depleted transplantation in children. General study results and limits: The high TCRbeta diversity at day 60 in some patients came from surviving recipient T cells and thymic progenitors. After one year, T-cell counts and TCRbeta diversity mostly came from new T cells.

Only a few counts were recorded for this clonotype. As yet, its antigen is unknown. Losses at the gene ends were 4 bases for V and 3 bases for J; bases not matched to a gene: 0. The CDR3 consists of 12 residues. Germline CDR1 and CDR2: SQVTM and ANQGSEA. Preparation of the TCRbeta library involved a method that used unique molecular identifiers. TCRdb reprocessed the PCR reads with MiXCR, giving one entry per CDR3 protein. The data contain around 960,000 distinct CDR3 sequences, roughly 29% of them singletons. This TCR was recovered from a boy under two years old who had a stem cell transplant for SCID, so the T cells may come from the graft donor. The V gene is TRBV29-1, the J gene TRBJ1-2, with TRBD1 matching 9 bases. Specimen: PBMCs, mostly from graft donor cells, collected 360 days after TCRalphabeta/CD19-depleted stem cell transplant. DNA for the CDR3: TGCAGCGTTGGGGACAGGGACTATGGCTACACCTTC. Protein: CSVGDRDYGYTF. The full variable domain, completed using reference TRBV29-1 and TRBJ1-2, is SAVISQKPSRDICQRGTSLTIQCQVDSQVTMMFWYRQQPGQSLTLIATANQGSEATYESGFVIDKFPISRPNLTFSTLTVSNMSPEDSSIYLCSVGDRDYGYTFGSGTRLTVV.